The 24 T cell receptor beta chains below were found in one sample sequenced in a study of EBV T-cell therapy then PD-1 blockade in nasopharyngeal carcinoma. The antigens these receptors bind are not known. Sequencing used immunoSEQ multiplex PCR; TCRdb keeps in-frame clones, though not all of them. The sample holds roughly 20,000 clones; about 80% are singletons and the top ten take roughly a third. Time point indicated: 266 days after commencement of treatment, after nivolumab therapy. Stated treatment: AdE1-LMPpoly-expanded autologous EBV-specific T-cell therapy followed by anti-PD-1 nivolumab. The specimen comprised CD8+ T cells from blood, sampled at approximately day 260 from a patient whose treatment included autologous EBV-specific T cells and nivolumab. These receptors originate from a man in his forties with nasopharyngeal carcinoma.

J is TRBJ1-2 and V is TRBV2, with 9 bases matching TRBD1. The CDR3 covers 16 residues. Trimming removed 9 bases from V and 0 bases from J; junction bases left unmatched: 11. Germline CDR1 SNHLY, CDR2 FYNNEI. This CDR3 reads CARRTGDAPANYGYTF. The CDR3 DNA sequence: TGTGCCAGACGGACAGGGGACGCTCCAGCTAACTATGGCTACACCTTC.

This chain uses TRBV5-5 with TRBJ2-7, with D possibly called TRBD1 or TRBD2 (5 bases each). Germline V gene lookup returns CDR1 SGHKS and CDR2 YYEKEE (reference sequence). V lost 7 bases to trimming and J lost 0 bases, with 17 bases between them. The CDR3 is 15 amino acids. The CDR3: CASAPAWGSSYEQYF. The CDR3 coding sequence is TGTGCCAGCGCCCCCGCATGGGGGAGCTCCTACGAGCAGTACTTC.

The CDR3, as DNA: TGTGCCTGGAGTTCGGGACAGGGGAACACTGAAGCTTTCTTT. Protein product: CAWSSGQGNTEAFF. The chain is built from TRBV30 and TRBJ1-1, with 9 bases fitting TRBD1. Trimming at V came to 2 bases and at J to 1 base, leaving 2 bases not matched to a gene. The CDR3 runs to 14 residues. CDR1 is GTSNPN, CDR2 SVGIG, per germline (reference sequence).

V is TRBV27 and J is TRBJ1-2; D is ambiguous. The CDR3 runs 19 residues. Germline V gene sequence: CDR1 MNHEY, CDR2 SMNVEV (reference sequence). V was trimmed by 3 bases and J by 2 bases, leaving 25 bases between them. The CDR3 here is CASSFRLSLDTRVNYGYTF. The CDR3 region has the DNA TGTGCCAGCAGTTTTCGGTTAAGTTTGGATACCAGAGTAAACTATGGCTACACCTTC.

The V and J genes are TRBV6-5 and TRBJ2-1; D tentatively fits TRBD1 or TRBD2 (5 bases each). The ends were cut back, 0 bases at V and 4 bases at J, with 7 bases in the middle. This CDR3 is 14 amino acids long. Germline CDR1 is MNHEY and CDR2 is SVGAGI. The CDR3 coding sequence is TGTGCCAGCAGTTACTCAGAGGGGTACAATGAGCAGTTCTTC. Protein: CASSYSEGYNEQFF.

The V call is TRBV6-2 or TRBV6-3, the J call TRBJ1-5, with D uncertain. The CDR3 has 16 amino acids. V lost 2 bases and J lost 1, with 12 bases in between. CDR1 is MNHEY and CDR2 is SVGEGT in the germline V gene. The CDR3 DNA reads as TGTGCCAGCAGTTACGTGGCAATACCAAGCAATCAGCCCCAGCATTTT. Its translation: CASSYVAIPSNQPQHF.

This rearrangement joins TRBV7-9 to TRBJ2-5, with D possibly matching TRBD1 (8 bases). The CDR3 contains 14 residues. The V gene lost 2 bases and the J gene lost 4 bases, with 11 bases spanning the gap. Germline-derived CDR1 and CDR2 are SEHNR and FQNEAQ (reference sequence). The CDR3, as DNA: TGTGCCAGCAGCTTAACAGGGGGGGTAGAGACCCAGTACTTC. Its translation is CASSLTGGVETQYF.

This clone was seen a few times. The V call is TRBV9, the J call TRBJ2-7; TRBD2 might be the D (7 bases). CDR3 length: 16 residues. Germline CDR1 SGDLS, CDR2 YYNGEE. With 4 bases removed from V and 1 base from J, the gap between germline ends came to 18 bases. The chain's CDR3 is CASSPGGRGLSYEQYF. The CDR3, as DNA: TGTGCCAGCAGCCCTGGGGGGCGGGGGCTGTCCTACGAGCAGTACTTC.

The chain employs TRBV27 and TRBJ1-1; D is possibly TRBD1 (5 bases). Germline V gene data show CDR1 as MNHEY and CDR2 as SMNVEV (reference sequence). V was shortened by 3 bases and J by 7 bases, with 15 bases between the two germline ends. The CDR3 extends over 14 amino acids. In DNA form, the CDR3 reads TGTGCCAGCAGTTTGTCGACGGGGGGGGGTGAAGCTTTCTTT. This encodes CASSLSTGGGEAFF.

V is TRBV28 and J is TRBJ2-7, with D tentatively TRBD1 (5 bases). The CDR3 spans 15 residues. Trimming shortened V by 5 bases and J by 7 bases, and 21 bases separated the two germline ends. Germline V lookup: CDR1 MDHEN, CDR2 SYDVKM. The DNA for the CDR3 is TGTGCCAGCAGTCCCCCCCAGGGCCCACTTCAGGAGCAGTACTTC. It encodes CASSPPQGPLQEQYF.

CDR3 bases: TGTGCCAGCAGTTACGGCGGGGGTACAGATACGCAGTATTTT. This encodes CASSYGGGTDTQYF. The V call is TRBV6-5, the J call TRBJ2-3; 7 bases are shared with TRBD2. The ends lost 2 bases at V and 3 bases at J; junction bases unmatched: 2. Germline CDR1 reads MNHEY; CDR2 reads SVGAGI. The CDR3 has 14 amino acids.

This clone was seen a few times. The chain links TRBV6-6 to TRBJ1-1; D is ambiguous. CDR3 length equals 14 residues. Germline values: CDR1 MNHNY, CDR2 SVGAGI (reference sequence). Trimming removed 7 bases at V and 0 bases at J, with 12 bases between. The CDR3 here is CASTALDMNTEAFF. The DNA for the CDR3 is TGTGCCAGCACCGCCTTGGATATGAACACTGAAGCTTTCTTT.

The genes are TRBV9 and TRBJ2-1; a possible D gene is TRBD2 (5 bases). Germline V gene lookup returns CDR1 SGDLS and CDR2 YYNGEE. The CDR3 totals 14 residues. Trimming cost V 3 bases and J 10 bases, with 17 bases left between them. The chain's CDR3 is CASSAPPGFYEQFF. As DNA, the CDR3 is TGTGCCAGCAGCGCCCCTCCGGGGTTTTACGAGCAGTTCTTC.

The chain employs TRBV27 and TRBJ1-5; D is ambiguous. The CDR3 contains 16 residues. The V gene's germline CDR1 is MNHEY and CDR2 SMNVEV (reference sequence). V was pared by 3 bases and J by 4 bases, with 16 bases between. The CDR3 bases are TGTGCCAGCAGTTTGGTCTGGAGTAGGGTGAATCAGCCCCAGCATTTT. Its protein is CASSLVWSRVNQPQHF.

The chain uses TRBV6-5 and TRBJ1-6; TRBD1 agrees at 8 bases. The germline V gene encodes CDR1 MNHEY and CDR2 SVGAGI. The J segment lost 4 bases and the V segment lost 6 bases, leaving 5 bases of the junction unmatched. The CDR3 runs 15 residues. The CDR3 protein is CASSRDRIYNSPLHF. The CDR3 region has the DNA TGTGCCAGCAGCAGGGACAGGATTTATAATTCACCCCTCCACTTT.

The CDR3 reads CAWSVVGNEQFF. DNA for the CDR3: TGTGCCTGGAGTGTGGTTGGTAATGAGCAGTTCTTC. The chain has TRBV30 and TRBJ2-1, with D unclear. The CDR3 contains 12 residues. V was clipped by 0 bases and J by 7 bases, with 7 bases between them. Germline V gene data show CDR1 as GTSNPN and CDR2 as SVGIG (reference sequence).

This rearrangement joins TRBV18 to TRBJ2-7, with D possibly called TRBD1 or TRBD2 (6 bases each). V was trimmed by 3 bases and J by 3 bases, leaving 15 bases between them. The germline V gene has CDR1 KGHSH and CDR2 LQKENI. CDR3 size: 15 residues. In DNA, the CDR3 is TGTGCCAGCTCACCTTACGGGGGCTCCCTCTACGAGCAGTACTTC. Translating it yields CASSPYGGSLYEQYF. The full variable domain, rest sourced from reference TRBV18 and TRBJ2-7, is NAGVMQNPRHLVRRRGQEARLRCSPMKGHSHVYWYRQLPEEGLKFMVYLQKENIIDESGMPKERFSAEFPKEGPSILRIQQVVRGDSAAYFCASSPYGGSLYEQYFGPGTRLTVT.

This sequence joins TRBV24-1 and TRBJ1-5; 8 bases match TRBD1. Trimming removed 3 bases from V and 4 bases from J; junction bases left unmatched: 7. CDR3 length: 16 residues. The germline CDR1 and CDR2 sequences are KGHDR and SFDVKD. The chain's CDR3 is CATSDVTGAGNQPQHF. The CDR3 region has the DNA TGTGCCACCAGTGATGTGACAGGGGCTGGTAATCAGCCCCAGCATTTT.

The chain links TRBV6-5 to TRBJ2-1; 14 positions match TRBD2. The germline CDR1 and CDR2 sequences are MNHEY and SVGAGI. V trimming: 5 bases; J trimming: 9 bases; junction bases outside the gene matches: 6. This CDR3 has 15 amino acids. CDR3 loop: CASSPTSGGAGEQFF. In DNA, the CDR3 is TGTGCCAGCAGTCCGACTAGCGGGGGGGCCGGTGAGCAGTTCTTC.

The V and J genes are TRBV2 and TRBJ2-3; 8 bases map to TRBD2. Germline CDR1 is SNHLY and CDR2 is FYNNEI. The CDR3 is made up of 13 amino acids. Unmatched junction bases numbered 6, after V lost 11 bases and J lost 2 bases. The CDR3 region has the DNA TGTGCCCAGGGGCGGGGGGACACAGATACGCAGTATTTT. This encodes CAQGRGDTDTQYF.

This clone was observed a few times. This chain joins TRBV5-5 and TRBJ2-7, with D possibly matching TRBD2 (5 bases). CDR1 is SGHKS and CDR2 is YYEKEE in the germline V gene (reference sequence). This CDR3 is 13 amino acids long. V lost 7 bases to trimming and J lost 3 bases, with 14 bases between them. The CDR3 is CASLLEEGYEQYF. In DNA, the CDR3 is TGTGCCAGCCTCCTCGAAGAGGGCTACGAGCAGTACTTC.

The V gene is TRBV11-2, the J gene TRBJ1-5; TRBD1 matches 7 bases. Germline loops: CDR1 SGHAT, CDR2 FQNNGV. J lost 4 bases, V lost 5 bases, and 8 bases had no gene match. The CDR3 is 15 residues long. CDR3 region: CASSAAGTENQPQHF. The CDR3 nucleotides read TGTGCCAGCAGCGCCGCTGGGACAGAGAATCAGCCCCAGCATTTT.

V and J are TRBV6-2 or TRBV6-3 and TRBJ2-1; no clear D gene. Germline-derived CDR1 and CDR2 are MNHEY and SVGEGT. Trimming removed 3 bases from V and 4 bases from J, with 7 bases in between. This CDR3 has 13 residues. The CDR3 DNA follows: TGTGCCAGCAGTTATGGCTGGTACAATGAGCAGTTCTTC. This gives the protein CASSYGWYNEQFF.

The chain links TRBV19 to TRBJ2-4; 12 bases align to TRBD2. The CDR3 runs 15 residues. Germline V gene lookup returns CDR1 LNHDA and CDR2 SQIVND (reference sequence). Trimming took 6 bases from V and 1 from J; bases not matched to a gene: 1. The DNA for the CDR3 is TGTGCCAGTAGGGGGACTAGCGGGGCCAAAAACATTCAGTACTTC. This sequence encodes CASRGTSGAKNIQYF.